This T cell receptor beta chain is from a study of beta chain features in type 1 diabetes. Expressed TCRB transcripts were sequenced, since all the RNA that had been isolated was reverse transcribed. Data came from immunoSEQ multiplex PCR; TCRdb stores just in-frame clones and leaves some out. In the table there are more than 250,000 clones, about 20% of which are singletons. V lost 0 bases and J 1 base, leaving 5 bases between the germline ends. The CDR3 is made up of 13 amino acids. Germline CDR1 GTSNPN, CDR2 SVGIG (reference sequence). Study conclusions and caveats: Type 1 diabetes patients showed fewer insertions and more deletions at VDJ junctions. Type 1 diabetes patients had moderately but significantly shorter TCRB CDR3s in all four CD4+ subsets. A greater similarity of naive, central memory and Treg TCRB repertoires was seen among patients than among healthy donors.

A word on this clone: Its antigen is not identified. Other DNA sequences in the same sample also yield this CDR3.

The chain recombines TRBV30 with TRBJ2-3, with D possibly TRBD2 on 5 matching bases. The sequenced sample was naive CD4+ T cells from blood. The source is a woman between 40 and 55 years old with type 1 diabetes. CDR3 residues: CAWSVGGTDTQYF. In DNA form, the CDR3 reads TGTGCCTGGAGTGTCGGGGGCACAGATACGCAGTATTTT. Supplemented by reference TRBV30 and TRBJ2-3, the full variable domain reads SQTIHQWPATLVQPVGSPLSLECTVEGTSNPNLYWYRQAAGRGLQLLFYSVGIGQISSEVPQNLSASRPQDRQFILSSKKLLLSDSGFYLCAWSVGGTDTQYFGPGTRLTVL.